This entry features one T cell receptor beta chain sequence. This record belongs to a study of cytomegalovirus exposure and HLA in healthy donors. The donors were members of the roughly 120-subject validation cohort (separate from the approximately 670-subject first cohort). Germline V gene lookup returns CDR1 MNHNS and CDR2 SASEGT. This CDR3 is built from 11 residues. Trimming left V 7 bases short and J 6 bases short, with 9 bases between. TCRdb's copy holds only in-frame clones and misses some; the assay was immunoSEQ multiplex PCR. This sample has more than 300,000 clones, with roughly 88% found just once.

The sequence was obtained from a woman aged 18-29 years in good health and CMV-seronegative. The material sequenced was PBMCs. The gene calls are TRBV6-1 and TRBJ1-2; D might be TRBD1 (5 bases). CDR3 amino acids: CASNQGNGYTF. Here the CDR3 DNA reads TGTGCCAGCAACCAGGGAAATGGCTACACCTTC.